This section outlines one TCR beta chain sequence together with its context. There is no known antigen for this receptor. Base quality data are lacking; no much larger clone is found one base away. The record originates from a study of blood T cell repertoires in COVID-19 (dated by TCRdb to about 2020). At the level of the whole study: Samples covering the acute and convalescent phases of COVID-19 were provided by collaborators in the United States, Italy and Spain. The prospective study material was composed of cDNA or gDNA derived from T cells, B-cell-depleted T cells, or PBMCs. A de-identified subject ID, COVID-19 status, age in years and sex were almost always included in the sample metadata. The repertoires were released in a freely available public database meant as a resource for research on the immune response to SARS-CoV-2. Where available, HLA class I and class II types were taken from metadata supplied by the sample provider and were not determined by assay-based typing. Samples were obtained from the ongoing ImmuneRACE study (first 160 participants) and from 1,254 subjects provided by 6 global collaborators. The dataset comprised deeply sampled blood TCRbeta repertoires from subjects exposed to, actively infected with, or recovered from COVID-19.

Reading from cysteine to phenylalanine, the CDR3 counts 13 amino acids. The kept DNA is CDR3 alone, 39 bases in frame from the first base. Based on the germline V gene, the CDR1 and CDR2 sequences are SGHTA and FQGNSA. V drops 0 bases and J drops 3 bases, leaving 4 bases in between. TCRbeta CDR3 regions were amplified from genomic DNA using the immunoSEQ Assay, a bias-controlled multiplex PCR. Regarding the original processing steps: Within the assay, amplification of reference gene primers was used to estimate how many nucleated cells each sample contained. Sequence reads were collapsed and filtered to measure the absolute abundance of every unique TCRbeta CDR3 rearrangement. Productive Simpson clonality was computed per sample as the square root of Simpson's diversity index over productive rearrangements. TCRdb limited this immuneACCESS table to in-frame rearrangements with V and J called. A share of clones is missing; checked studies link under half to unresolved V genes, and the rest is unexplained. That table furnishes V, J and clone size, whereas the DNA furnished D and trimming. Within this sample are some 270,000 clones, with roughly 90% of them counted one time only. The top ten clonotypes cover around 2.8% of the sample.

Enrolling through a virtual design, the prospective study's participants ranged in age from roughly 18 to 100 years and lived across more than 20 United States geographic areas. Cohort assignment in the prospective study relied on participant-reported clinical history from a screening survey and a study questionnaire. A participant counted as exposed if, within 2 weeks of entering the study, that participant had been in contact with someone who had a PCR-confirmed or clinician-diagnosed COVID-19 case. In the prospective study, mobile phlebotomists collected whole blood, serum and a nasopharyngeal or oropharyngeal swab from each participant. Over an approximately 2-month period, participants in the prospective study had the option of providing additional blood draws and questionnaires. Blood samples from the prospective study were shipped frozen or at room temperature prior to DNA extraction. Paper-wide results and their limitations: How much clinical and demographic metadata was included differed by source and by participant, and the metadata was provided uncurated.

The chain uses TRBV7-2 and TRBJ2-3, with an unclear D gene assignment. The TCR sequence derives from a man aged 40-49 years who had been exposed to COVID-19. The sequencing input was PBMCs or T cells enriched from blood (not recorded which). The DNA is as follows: TGTGCCAGCAGCTTAGCGAGAACAGATACGCAGTATTTT. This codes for CASSLARTDTQYF.